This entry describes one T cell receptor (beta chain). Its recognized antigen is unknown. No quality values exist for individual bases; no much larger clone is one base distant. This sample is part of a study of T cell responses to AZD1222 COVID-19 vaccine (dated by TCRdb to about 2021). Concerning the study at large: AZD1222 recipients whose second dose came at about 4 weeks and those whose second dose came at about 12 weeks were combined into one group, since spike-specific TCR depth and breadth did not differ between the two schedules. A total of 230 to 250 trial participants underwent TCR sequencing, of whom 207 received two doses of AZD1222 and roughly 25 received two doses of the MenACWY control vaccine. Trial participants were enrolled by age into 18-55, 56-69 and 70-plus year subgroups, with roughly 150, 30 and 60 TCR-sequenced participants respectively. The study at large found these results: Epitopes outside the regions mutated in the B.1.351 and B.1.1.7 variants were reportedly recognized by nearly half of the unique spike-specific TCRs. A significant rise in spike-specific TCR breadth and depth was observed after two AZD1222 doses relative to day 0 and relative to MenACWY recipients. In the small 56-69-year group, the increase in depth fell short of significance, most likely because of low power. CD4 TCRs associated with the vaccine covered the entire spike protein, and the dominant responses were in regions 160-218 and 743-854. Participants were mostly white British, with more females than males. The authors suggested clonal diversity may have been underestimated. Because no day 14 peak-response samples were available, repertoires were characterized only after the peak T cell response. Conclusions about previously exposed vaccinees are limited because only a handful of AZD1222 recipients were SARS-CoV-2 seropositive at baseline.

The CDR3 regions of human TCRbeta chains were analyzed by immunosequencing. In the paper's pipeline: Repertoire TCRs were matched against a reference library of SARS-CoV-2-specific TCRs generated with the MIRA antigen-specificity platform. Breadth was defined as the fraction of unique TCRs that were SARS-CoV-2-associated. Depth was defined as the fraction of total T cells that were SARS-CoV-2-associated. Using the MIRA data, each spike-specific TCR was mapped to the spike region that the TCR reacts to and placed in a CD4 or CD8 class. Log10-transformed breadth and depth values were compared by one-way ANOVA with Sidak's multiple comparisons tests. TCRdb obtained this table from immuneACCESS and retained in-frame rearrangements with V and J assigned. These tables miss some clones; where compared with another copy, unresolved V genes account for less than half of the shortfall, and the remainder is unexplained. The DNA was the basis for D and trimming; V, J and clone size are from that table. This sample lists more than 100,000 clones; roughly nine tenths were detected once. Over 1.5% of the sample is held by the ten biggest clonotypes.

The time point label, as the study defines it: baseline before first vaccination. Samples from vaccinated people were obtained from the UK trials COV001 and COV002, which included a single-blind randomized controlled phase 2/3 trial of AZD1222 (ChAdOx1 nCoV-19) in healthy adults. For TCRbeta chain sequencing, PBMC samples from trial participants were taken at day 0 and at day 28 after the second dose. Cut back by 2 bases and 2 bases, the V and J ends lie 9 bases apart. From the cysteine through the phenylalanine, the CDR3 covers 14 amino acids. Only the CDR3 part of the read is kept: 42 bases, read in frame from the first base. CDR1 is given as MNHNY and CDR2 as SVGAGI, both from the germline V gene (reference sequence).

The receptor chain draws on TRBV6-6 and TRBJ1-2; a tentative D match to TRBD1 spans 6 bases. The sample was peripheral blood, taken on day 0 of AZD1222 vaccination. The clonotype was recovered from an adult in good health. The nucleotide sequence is TGTGCCAGCAGTTACAGTCAGGGGAACTATGGCTACACCTTC. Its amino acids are CASSYSQGNYGYTF.